The entry below gives a single T cell receptor beta chain sequence along with its context. The target antigen is unknown. One entry per CDR3 protein results from TCRdb running MiXCR on the reads. The data show some 310,000 distinct CDR3 sequences, 25% seen once. Trimming took 5 bases from V and 0 from J, leaving 13 bases between them. The CDR3 spans 16 residues. These data are taken from a study of T cell repertoires in cytomegalovirus infection. In the study overall: Recently identified HLA-C-restricted CMV epitopes and well-studied HLA-B-restricted CMV epitopes were used by the study. A matching HLA type, together with CMV infection, was signaled by public TCR beta signatures. Overall study results and limits: Dominating the ex vivo response were HLA-C-restricted CMV-specific TCR beta clonotypes.

This TCR was sampled from a human donor in good health (CMV status not recorded). Some clones in this sample may be carry-over from other donors' samples. Sequences were derived from cultured PBMCs, sampled from culture after CMV antigen stimulation. J is TRBJ2-2 and V is TRBV12-3 or TRBV12-4; D might be TRBD2 (5 bases). CDR3 in DNA: TGTGCCAGCAGTCCCTCGGGGTTGTCGAACACCGGGGAGCTGTTTTTT. Amino acids: CASSPSGLSNTGELFF.